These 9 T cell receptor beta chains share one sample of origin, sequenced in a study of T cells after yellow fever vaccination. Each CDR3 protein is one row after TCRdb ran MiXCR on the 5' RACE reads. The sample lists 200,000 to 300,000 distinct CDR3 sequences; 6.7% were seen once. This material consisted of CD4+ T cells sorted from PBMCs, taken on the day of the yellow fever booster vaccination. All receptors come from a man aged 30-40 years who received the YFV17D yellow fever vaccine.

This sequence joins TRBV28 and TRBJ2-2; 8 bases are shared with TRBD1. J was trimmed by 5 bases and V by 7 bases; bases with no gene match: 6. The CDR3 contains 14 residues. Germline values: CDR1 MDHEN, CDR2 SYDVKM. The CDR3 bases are TGTGCCAGCATTCGGACAGGGTGGACCGGGGAGCTGTTTTTT. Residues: CASIRTGWTGELFF.

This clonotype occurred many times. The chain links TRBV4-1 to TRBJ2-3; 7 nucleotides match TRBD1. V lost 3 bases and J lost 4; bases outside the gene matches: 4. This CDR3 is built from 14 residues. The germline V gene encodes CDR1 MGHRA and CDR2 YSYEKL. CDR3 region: CASSQIQGADTQYF. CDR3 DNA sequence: TGCGCCAGCAGCCAGATCCAGGGGGCAGATACGCAGTATTTT.

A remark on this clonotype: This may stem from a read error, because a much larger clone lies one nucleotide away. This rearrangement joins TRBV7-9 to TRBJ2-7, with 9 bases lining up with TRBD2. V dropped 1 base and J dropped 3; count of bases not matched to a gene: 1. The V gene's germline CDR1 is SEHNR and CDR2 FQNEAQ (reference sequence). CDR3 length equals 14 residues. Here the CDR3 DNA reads TGTGCCAGCAGCTTAGAAGCGGGAGGCTACGAGCAGTACTTC. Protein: CASSLEAGGYEQYF.

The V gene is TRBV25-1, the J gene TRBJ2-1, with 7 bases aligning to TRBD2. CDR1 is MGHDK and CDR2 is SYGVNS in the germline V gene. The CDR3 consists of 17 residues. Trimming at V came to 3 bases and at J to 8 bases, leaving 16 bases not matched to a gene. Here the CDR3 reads CASSDMGRGRAGYEQFF. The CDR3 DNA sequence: TGTGCCAGCAGTGATATGGGGCGTGGGAGGGCCGGGTATGAGCAGTTCTTC.

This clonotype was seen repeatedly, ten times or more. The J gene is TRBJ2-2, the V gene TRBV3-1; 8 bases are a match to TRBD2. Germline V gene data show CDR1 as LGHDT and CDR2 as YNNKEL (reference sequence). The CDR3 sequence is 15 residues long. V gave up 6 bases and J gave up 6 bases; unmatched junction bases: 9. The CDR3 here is CASRFGTSIAGELFF. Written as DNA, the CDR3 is TGTGCCAGCAGATTCGGGACTAGTATCGCCGGGGAGCTGTTTTTT.

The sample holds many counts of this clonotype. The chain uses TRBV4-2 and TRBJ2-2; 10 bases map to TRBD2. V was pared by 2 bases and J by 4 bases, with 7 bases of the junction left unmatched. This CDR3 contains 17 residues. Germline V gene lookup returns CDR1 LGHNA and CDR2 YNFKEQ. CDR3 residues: CASSQTALAGFTGELFF. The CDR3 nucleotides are TGTGCCAGCAGCCAAACCGCACTAGCGGGATTCACCGGGGAGCTGTTTTTT.

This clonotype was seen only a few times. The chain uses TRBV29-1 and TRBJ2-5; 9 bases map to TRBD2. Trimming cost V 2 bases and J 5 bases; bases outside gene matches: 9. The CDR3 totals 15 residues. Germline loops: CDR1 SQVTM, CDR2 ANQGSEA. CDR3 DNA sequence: TGCAGCGTTGAAATCCTGGCTAGCGGGATTGAGACCCAGTACTTC. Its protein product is CSVEILASGIETQYF.

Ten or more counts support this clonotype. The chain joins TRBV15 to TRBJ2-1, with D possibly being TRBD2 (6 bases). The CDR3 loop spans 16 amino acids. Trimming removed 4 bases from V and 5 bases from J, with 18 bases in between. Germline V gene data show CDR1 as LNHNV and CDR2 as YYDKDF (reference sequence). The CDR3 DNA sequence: TGTGCCACCAGCATATGGGGTAGTAGGAGGGACAATGAGCAGTTCTTC. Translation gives CATSIWGSRRDNEQFF.

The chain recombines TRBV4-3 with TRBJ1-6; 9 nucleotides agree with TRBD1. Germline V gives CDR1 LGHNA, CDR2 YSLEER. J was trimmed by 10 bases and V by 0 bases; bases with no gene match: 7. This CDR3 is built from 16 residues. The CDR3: CASSQDNRGQRSPLHF. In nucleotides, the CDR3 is TGCGCCAGCAGCCAAGATAACAGGGGGCAACGGTCACCCCTCCACTTT.